The 8 T cell receptor beta chains given below trace back to one sample, sequenced in a study of shared clonotypes between healthy human individuals. Profiled with immunoSEQ multiplex PCR; TCRdb holds only in-frame clones, not every one. The sample carries hundreds of thousands of clones, 85% to 95% recorded once. In the naive CD8 group, cells lacked CD45RO and were positively selected for CCR7, so terminally differentiated effector memory CD45RA+ cells were left out. The specimen sequenced was naive CD8+ T cells sorted from blood. These receptor sequences come from a woman younger than 45 in good health.

The chain has TRBV28 and TRBJ1-5, with D possibly TRBD1 on 6 matching bases. V gave up 8 bases and J gave up 2 bases, with 10 bases separating them. From germline, CDR1 is MDHEN and CDR2 SYDVKM. This CDR3 is built from 13 residues. CDR3 coding DNA: TGTGCCAGCCGGACAGTGCGCAATCAGCCCCAGCATTTT. Amino acid sequence: CASRTVRNQPQHF.

The count of this clone is one. The chain links TRBV29-1 to TRBJ2-7, with a tentative D call TRBD2 (5 bases). Germline V gives CDR1 SQVTM, CDR2 ANQGSEA. V gave up 2 bases and J gave up 2 bases, with 7 bases separating them. This CDR3 comprises 12 residues. The chain's CDR3 is CSVERGTYEQYF. In DNA, the CDR3 is TGCAGCGTTGAACGGGGAACCTACGAGCAGTACTTC.

This sequence joins TRBV7-9 and TRBJ2-5; D remains unclear. V was pared by 6 bases and J by 0 bases, with 11 bases between. Germline assignment: CDR1 SEHNR and CDR2 FQNEAQ (reference sequence). The CDR3 extends over 14 amino acids. The CDR3, as DNA: TGTGCCAGCAGGGCCCGTTCGTACCAAGAGACCCAGTACTTC. Translation: CASRARSYQETQYF.

V usage is TRBV11-3 and J usage is TRBJ2-1; D gene ambiguous. V was clipped by 3 bases and J by 0 bases, with 9 bases between them. CDR3 length equals 15 residues. Germline CDR1 reads SGHNT; CDR2 reads YENEEA. The CDR3 DNA follows: TGTGCCAGCAGCTTGGGTAAGAGCTCCTACAATGAGCAGTTCTTC. Translated, it gives CASSLGKSSYNEQFF.

The gene calls are TRBV9 and TRBJ2-1; 8 bases match TRBD2. The CDR3 is 15 residues long. V was pared by 0 bases and J by 3 bases, with 2 bases of the junction left unmatched. Germline values: CDR1 SGDLS, CDR2 YYNGEE. The CDR3 protein is CASSVASGLYNEQFF. The CDR3 bases are TGTGCCAGCAGCGTAGCTAGCGGGCTCTACAATGAGCAGTTCTTC.

The CDR3 loop is CASEGTNSYEQYF. The CDR3 DNA sequence: TGTGCCAGCGAGGGGACTAACTCCTACGAGCAGTACTTC. This sequence joins TRBV6-1 and TRBJ2-7; 7 bases align to TRBD2. The germline gives CDR1 MNHNS, CDR2 SASEGT. J lost 0 bases, V lost 8 bases, and 4 bases had no gene match. This CDR3 has 13 amino acids.

A note on this clone: This specimen includes other DNA sequences encoding the same CDR3. This sequence joins TRBV5-1 and TRBJ2-1; D gene unclear. Trimming stripped 0 bases from V and 6 bases from J, with 7 bases between. The germline CDR1 and CDR2 sequences are SGHRS and YFSETQ. There are 13 residues in the CDR3. The CDR3 spells CASSLALGNEQFF. As DNA, the CDR3 is TGCGCCAGCAGCTTGGCTCTGGGCAATGAGCAGTTCTTC.

This chain joins TRBV19 and TRBJ1-5, with a weak D call TRBD1 (6 bases). CDR1 is LNHDA and CDR2 is SQIVND in the germline V gene (reference sequence). The length of the CDR3 is 15 residues. With 1 base removed from V and 2 bases from J, the gap between germline ends came to 9 bases. DNA of the CDR3: TGTGCCAGTAGTATAGTAGGGGGGGGCAATCAGCCCCAGCATTTT. It encodes CASSIVGGGNQPQHF. Complete variable domain (other parts from reference TRBV19 and TRBJ1-5): DGGITQSPKYLFRKEGQNVTLSCEQNLNHDAMYWYRQDPGQGLRLIYYSQIVNDFQKGDIAEGYSVSREKKESFPLTVTSAQKNPTAFYLCASSIVGGGNQPQHFGDGTRLSIL.